Below, 22 T cell receptor beta chains from the same sample are listed, as sequenced in a study of identifying expanded T cells in peripheral blood. Data came from immunoSEQ multiplex PCR; TCRdb stores just in-frame clones and leaves some out. The sample consists of tens of thousands of clones, approximately 86% of them appearing once. The sample taken for sequencing was blood. The origin of the receptors is a person aged 18-70 years in good health.

This clone was detected a few times. The genes are TRBV30 and TRBJ1-1; TRBD1 matches 8 bases. The V and J ends lost 3 bases and 7 bases, in that order; junction bases with no gene match: 10. CDR3 length: 14 residues. Germline CDR1 is GTSNPN and CDR2 is SVGIG (reference sequence). The chain's CDR3 is CAWSELGTGGEAFF. CDR3 bases: TGTGCCTGGAGCGAGCTGGGGACAGGAGGTGAAGCTTTCTTT.

This clone was seen a handful of times. The rearrangement links TRBV19 to TRBJ1-1; the D is unclear. Germline CDR1 LNHDA, CDR2 SQIVND (reference sequence). V shed 4 bases and J shed 1 base, with 4 bases lying between them. CDR3 length: 12 residues. The CDR3 nucleotides are TGTGCCAGTAGTAAGAAGAACACTGAAGCTTTCTTT. The encoded protein is CASSKKNTEAFF.

The rearrangement uses TRBV7-6 and TRBJ2-3; the D gene is possibly TRBD1 (6 bases). CDR3 length: 16 amino acids. Trimming took off 3 bases at V and 0 bases at J, with 13 bases between the two ends. The V gene's germline CDR1 is SGHVS and CDR2 FNYEAQ. The CDR3 sequence is CASSFQGWRSTDTQYF. CDR3 bases: TGTGCCAGCAGCTTCCAGGGGTGGCGGAGCACAGATACGCAGTATTTT.

The CDR3 bases are TGTGCCAGCAGCCCCAATTTTACCACTAGCGGGAGTTGGCAGTACTTC. Residues: CASSPNFTTSGSWQYF. The chain carries TRBV11-3 and TRBJ2-4; TRBD2 agrees at 11 bases. Losses at the gene ends were 5 bases for V and 13 bases for J; bases not matched to a gene: 16. Per germline, CDR1 SGHNT and CDR2 YENEEA. The CDR3 sequence is 16 residues long. Complete variable domain (other parts from reference TRBV11-3 and TRBJ2-4): EAGVVQSPRYKIIEKKQPVAFWCNPISGHNTLYWYLQNLGQGPELLIRYENEEAVDDSQLPKDRFSAERLKGVDSTLKIQPAELGDSAVYLCASSPNFTTSGSWQYFGAGTRLSVL.

The rearrangement joins TRBV6-1 to TRBJ2-2; the D is unclear. V was pared by 4 bases and J by 0 bases, with 18 bases between. CDR3 length equals 18 residues. Germline V gene lookup returns CDR1 MNHNS and CDR2 SASEGT. The CDR3 bases are TGTGCCAGCAGTGTCCCAAGCGTACACCACACGAACACCGGGGAGCTGTTTTTT. Protein: CASSVPSVHHTNTGELFF.

This rearrangement joins TRBV7-2 to TRBJ2-3, with unresolved D. Between the trimmed V and J ends, which lost 4 bases and 10 bases, there was a span of 18 bases. The CDR3 covers 14 residues. Germline lookup yields CDR1 SGHTA and CDR2 FQGNSA. CDR3 nucleotide sequence: TGTGCCAGCAGCTCCCCCCCTAGGAAAATACCGCAGTATTTT. Translated, it gives CASSSPPRKIPQYF. The entire variable domain, with the rest obtained from reference TRBV7-2 and TRBJ2-3, is as follows: GAGVSQSPSNKVTEKGKDVELRCDPISGHTALYWYRQSLGQGLEFLIYFQGNSAPDKSGLPSDRFSAERTGGSVSTLTIQRTQQEDSAVYLCASSSPPRKIPQYFGPGTRLTVL.

The chain couples TRBV6-5 to TRBJ1-2, with D perhaps TRBD1 (6 bases). V was trimmed by 11 bases and J by 2 bases, leaving 15 bases between them. The CDR3 length is 13 residues. Germline V gene data show CDR1 as MNHEY and CDR2 as SVGAGI. The CDR3 DNA reads as TGTGCCGCACAAAGGGGGGGCAACTATGGCTACACCTTC. Translating gives CAAQRGGNYGYTF.

The chain joins TRBV6-5 to TRBJ1-1, with a possible D match to TRBD1 (5 bases). In germline, CDR1 is MNHEY, CDR2 SVGAGI. V lost 5 bases and J lost 1, with 14 bases in between. The CDR3 runs 15 residues. This CDR3 reads CASSPAQGRNTEAFF. The DNA of the CDR3 is TGTGCCAGCAGTCCAGCCCAGGGCAGGAACACTGAAGCTTTCTTT.

This rearrangement joins TRBV7-2 to TRBJ2-1; 11 nucleotides match TRBD2. The CDR3 covers 16 residues. V gave up 5 bases and J gave up 5 bases; unmatched junction bases: 8. Germline V lookup: CDR1 SGHTA, CDR2 FQGNSA. For the CDR3, the DNA is TGTGCCAGCAGCCCAGCGGGACTAGCGGTTAACAATGAGCAGTTCTTC. Its translation is CASSPAGLAVNNEQFF.

This chain connects TRBV14 to TRBJ2-7; 7 bases agree with TRBD2. Germline assignment: CDR1 SGHDN and CDR2 FVKESK. The CDR3 has 13 amino acids. The J segment lost 6 bases and the V segment lost 5 bases, leaving 7 bases of the junction unmatched. CDR3 residues: CASSSRLASEQYV. The CDR3 DNA reads TGTGCCAGCAGCTCACGACTAGCCTCCGAGCAGTACGTC.

This clone was detected ten times or more. This chain links TRBV27 with TRBJ2-3; D is ambiguous. Trimming left V 3 bases short and J 6 bases short, with 4 bases between. The CDR3 loop spans 11 amino acids. Germline values: CDR1 MNHEY, CDR2 SMNVEV (reference sequence). The CDR3 DNA is TGTGCCAGCAGTTTCGGGGATACGCAGTATTTT. The encoded protein is CASSFGDTQYF.

The chain carries TRBV5-5 and TRBJ2-7; D not certain. The V gene's germline CDR1 is SGHKS and CDR2 YYEKEE (reference sequence). This CDR3 is 12 amino acids long. Trimming stripped 4 bases from V and 4 bases from J, with 9 bases between. The CDR3 loop reads CASSTDGYEQYV. CDR3 DNA: TGTGCCAGCAGCACGGACGGTTACGAGCAGTACGTC.

This clone was picked up one time. The chain combines TRBV6-4 with TRBJ2-3, with 10 bases fitting TRBD1. Trimming took 6 bases from V and 4 from J; bases not matched to a gene: 7. The length of the CDR3 is 15 residues. The germline CDR1 and CDR2 sequences are MRHNA and SNTAGT. CDR3 sequence (DNA): TGTGCCAGCAGCACGACGACAGGGGGCCCAGATACGCAGTATTTT. Translating it yields CASSTTTGGPDTQYF.

This chain's CDR3 is CASRRALAGVEEQFF. CDR3 sequence (DNA): TGCGCCAGCAGGCGAGCCCTAGCGGGAGTAGAAGAGCAGTTCTTC. The chain uses TRBV5-1 and TRBJ2-1; 10 bases match TRBD2. This CDR3 spans 15 amino acids. Per germline, CDR1 SGHRS and CDR2 YFSETQ. J was trimmed by 10 bases and V by 5 bases; bases with no gene match: 12.

The chain couples TRBV11-2 to TRBJ2-1; 8 nucleotides align to TRBD2. With 5 bases clipped from V and 8 bases from J, the junction kept 14 bases outside the gene matches. The CDR3 consists of 16 residues. CDR1 and CDR2 from the germline V gene are SGHAT and FQNNGV. The CDR3 nucleotides are TGTGCCAGCAGCCCCCTGGGACTAGGGACGGGTGATGAGCAGTTCTTC. This codes for CASSPLGLGTGDEQFF. Full variable domain (outside the CDR3, taken from reference TRBV11-2 and TRBJ2-1): EAGVAQSPRYKIIEKRQSVAFWCNPISGHATLYWYQQILGQGPKLLIQFQNNGVVDDSQLPKDRFSAERLKGVDSTLKIQPAKLEDSAVYLCASSPLGLGTGDEQFFGPGTRLTVL.

CDR3 nucleotides: TGCAGCGTTGGTGGGTTCGCTAGCGGACACACAGATACGCAGTATTTT. Its translation is CSVGGFASGHTDTQYF. The chain is built from TRBV29-1 and TRBJ2-3; TRBD2 agrees at 7 bases. CDR1 SQVTM and CDR2 ANQGSEA come from the germline V gene. The CDR3 is 16 amino acids. V gave up 4 bases and J gave up 2 bases; unmatched junction bases: 12.

This clone is a singleton in its sample. The rearrangement uses TRBV6-1 and TRBJ2-3, with 11 bases identical to TRBD1. Trimming removed 3 bases from V and 5 bases from J; junction bases left unmatched: 7. The CDR3 runs to 16 residues. Germline CDR1 MNHNS, CDR2 SASEGT. The CDR3 region is CASSDRTGGLGDTQYF. The CDR3 region has the DNA TGTGCCAGCAGTGATCGGACAGGGGGCCTTGGAGATACGCAGTATTTT.

The gene calls are TRBV5-6 and TRBJ2-5, with no clear D. The ends were cut back, 4 bases at V and 0 bases at J, with 10 bases in the middle. Looked up from germline, CDR1 is SGHDT and CDR2 is YYEEEE. This CDR3 spans 14 amino acids. CDR3 sequence reads: CASSRPGYQETQYF. CDR3 DNA: TGTGCCAGCAGCCGACCCGGGTACCAAGAGACCCAGTACTTC.

This clone has only a few counts. The chain recombines TRBV6-6 with TRBJ1-2; D not certain. CDR3 length equals 14 residues. Germline-derived CDR1 and CDR2 are MNHNY and SVGAGI (reference sequence). V gave up 4 bases and J gave up 4 bases, with 13 bases separating them. The CDR3 nucleotides read TGTGCCAGCAGTTCGGAAGTGGACGCCTATGGCTACACCTTC. Translation gives CASSSEVDAYGYTF.

This clone came up a few times. The rearrangement links TRBV19 to TRBJ1-1; no definite D call. The CDR3 is 13 residues long. Germline CDR1 reads LNHDA; CDR2 reads SQIVND (reference sequence). Deletions cut 8 bases from V and 2 bases from J, with 12 bases between. CDR3 DNA: TGTGCCAGTCATAGAGAGGGAAACACTGAAGCTTTCTTT. Protein sequence: CASHREGNTEAFF.

This chain uses TRBV5-4 with TRBJ2-1; D possibly corresponds to TRBD2 (6 bases). Germline CDR1 is SGHNT and CDR2 is YYREEE (reference sequence). The ends were cut back, 0 bases at V and 7 bases at J, with 8 bases in the middle. The CDR3 length is 13 residues. The CDR3 spells CASSLAGRNEQFF. CDR3 nucleotides: TGTGCCAGCAGCTTGGCAGGGAGGAATGAGCAGTTCTTC.

This clone was seen more than once but under ten times. This chain connects TRBV7-9 to TRBJ2-6; D remains unclear. Germline CDR1 SEHNR, CDR2 FQNEAQ (reference sequence). The CDR3 extends over 16 amino acids. V gave up 5 bases and J gave up 1 base, with 12 bases separating them. The CDR3 sequence is CASSPYSASGANVLTF. CDR3 bases: TGTGCCAGCAGCCCTTATTCGGCGTCTGGGGCCAACGTCCTGACTTTC.